This T cell receptor beta chain came from a study of T cell responses to AZD1222 COVID-19 vaccine. The study, taken as a whole, reports: Donor demographics were predominantly white British with a female majority; clonal diversity may be underestimated. Spike-specific TCR breadth and depth both grew after two AZD1222 doses.

Deletions cut 4 bases from V and 2 bases from J, with 10 bases between. The CDR3 loop spans 14 amino acids. Germline CDR1 and CDR2: SGHRS and YFSETQ. Details on this clone: The target antigen is unknown.

The table came from immunoSEQ multiplex PCR; TCRdb's copy has only in-frame clones and leaves some out. The table records 110,000 or so clones, around nine tenths of them present only once. The sequenced sample was peripheral blood, obtained 28 days after the second AZD1222 dose. This sequence was found in an adult who received the AZD1222 COVID-19 vaccine. V gene TRBV5-1 combines with J gene TRBJ1-5, with a weak D call TRBD1 (5 bases). The CDR3 sequence: CASSPRGGNQPQHF. The CDR3 DNA is TGCGCCAGCAGCCCCCGGGGGGGCAATCAGCCCCAGCATTTT.